Shown below are 26 T cell receptor beta chains from a single sample sequenced in a study of T cell repertoires in cytomegalovirus infection. One entry per CDR3 protein, called by TCRdb with MiXCR from the reads. The sample has 160,000 or so distinct CDR3 sequences, around 20% seen once. What was sequenced was PBMCs. The receptor source for this set is a human donor in good health (CMV status not recorded). Some clones in this sample may be carry-over from other donors' samples.

Only a few counts were recorded for this clonotype. V and J are TRBV6-1 and TRBJ2-6, with 8 bases aligning to TRBD1. This CDR3 has 18 amino acids. Germline values: CDR1 MNHNS, CDR2 SASEGT. V was clipped by 0 bases and J by 2 bases; unmatched bases: 6. CDR3: CASSEADRGLTGANVLTF. Written as DNA, the CDR3 is TGTGCCAGCAGTGAAGCTGACAGGGGTTTAACTGGGGCCAACGTCCTGACTTTC.

There are many counts of this clonotype. The chain joins TRBV29-1 to TRBJ2-5; D is unclear. The CDR3 consists of 10 residues. Germline V gene data show CDR1 as SQVTM and CDR2 as ANQGSEA. V was clipped by 4 bases and J by 4 bases, with 4 bases between them. CDR3 DNA sequence: TGCAGCGTTGGGTTAGAGACCCAGTACTTC. It yields the protein CSVGLETQYF.

The genes are TRBV7-9 and TRBJ2-2, with 8 bases aligning to TRBD2. The CDR3 is 15 amino acids. The V and J ends lost 9 bases and 0 bases, in that order; junction bases with no gene match: 6. In germline, CDR1 is SEHNR, CDR2 FQNEAQ (reference sequence). CDR3 DNA sequence: TGTGCCAGTTTGCGGGGGGCCGCGAACACCGGGGAGCTGTTTTTT. Its translation: CASLRGAANTGELFF.

The chain combines TRBV7-9 with TRBJ1-1; 7 nucleotides match TRBD1. This CDR3 spans 15 amino acids. Germline V gene lookup returns CDR1 SEHNR and CDR2 FQNEAQ (reference sequence). The V and J ends lost 4 bases and 4 bases, in that order; junction bases with no gene match: 9. The DNA of the CDR3 is TGTGCCAGCAGCTCGAAGACAGGGCCCGGCACTGAAGCTTTCTTT. Encoded protein: CASSSKTGPGTEAFF.

This chain links TRBV19 with TRBJ1-1, with a weak D call TRBD1 (5 bases). Trimming cost V 10 bases and J 0 bases, with 21 bases left between them. This CDR3 comprises 16 residues. From germline, CDR1 is LNHDA and CDR2 SQIVND (reference sequence). The DNA of the CDR3 is TGTGCCACCTCATTGGGGGGGGGGACTGTGAACACTGAAGCTTTCTTT. This gives the protein CATSLGGGTVNTEAFF.

This clonotype has a count of ten or more. V gene TRBV7-2 combines with J gene TRBJ2-6, with 9 positions matching TRBD1. V dropped 1 base and J dropped 5; count of bases not matched to a gene: 3. This CDR3 is built from 16 residues. Germline V gene data show CDR1 as SGHTA and CDR2 as FQGNSA. CDR3 loop: CASSLGGQGRANVLTF. The CDR3 nucleotides read TGTGCCAGCAGCTTAGGGGGACAGGGAAGGGCCAACGTCCTGACTTTC.

The V and J genes are TRBV5-1 and TRBJ2-7; 7 bases line up with TRBD1. The CDR3 extends over 13 amino acids. The ends lost 4 bases at V and 2 bases at J; junction bases unmatched: 3. Germline V gene sequence: CDR1 SGHRS, CDR2 YFSETQ. The CDR3 DNA is TGCGCCAGCAGCGACGGACAGGCCTACGAGCAGTACTTC. Residues: CASSDGQAYEQYF.

This clonotype has a count of ten or more. Germline and junction disagree at one end, which may indicate a read error. V gene TRBV2 combines with J gene TRBJ1-2; possible D gene TRBD1, 5 bases. Looked up from germline, CDR1 is SNHLY and CDR2 is FYNNEI. The CDR3 is 13 amino acids. CDR3 coding DNA: TGTGCCAGCAGTGAAGCGCTTTTACAGGCCAGACACTTC. This codes for CASSEALLQARHF.

This clonotype was found a few times. The chain joins TRBV29-1 to TRBJ2-5; 11 nucleotides agree with TRBD1. The CDR3 length is 14 residues. V shed 7 bases and J 2 bases; nucleotides not matched to a gene: 6. Looked up from germline, CDR1 is SQVTM and CDR2 is ANQGSEA. The CDR3 DNA reads as TGCAGCGGCCGGGACAGGGGGAAACAAGAGACCCAGTACTTC. It yields the protein CSGRDRGKQETQYF.

In this sample, this clonotype turned up a few times. This sequence joins TRBV7-2 and TRBJ1-2; 10 nucleotides line up with TRBD1. This CDR3 has 14 residues. CDR1 and CDR2 from the germline V gene are SGHTA and FQGNSA. After removal of 4 bases from V and 5 bases from J, the junction contained 4 bases not matched to a gene. The CDR3 region has the DNA TGTGCCAGCAGCTGGGGACAGGGGTCGTATGGCTACACCTTC. This sequence encodes CASSWGQGSYGYTF.

In its sample, this clonotype was seen a few times. The chain links TRBV2 to TRBJ2-5; a weak D match, TRBD1 (7 bases). CDR3 size: 14 residues. Trimming pared 3 bases from V and 4 bases from J, leaving 12 bases between. The germline V gene has CDR1 SNHLY and CDR2 FYNNEI. CDR3 bases: TGTGCCAGCAGTGACGGGCAGGGGGGAGAGACCCAGTACTTC. Its translation is CASSDGQGGETQYF. The full variable domain, its missing parts supplied by reference TRBV2 and TRBJ2-5, is EPEVTQTPSHQVTQMGQEVILRCVPISNHLYFYWYRQILGQKVEFLVSFYNNEISEKSEIFDDQFSVERPDGSNFTLKIRSTKLEDSAMYFCASSDGQGGETQYFGPGTRLLVL.

This clonotype appeared many times. V gene TRBV7-6 combines with J gene TRBJ1-4; D gene unclear. This CDR3 has 14 amino acids. Germline V CDR1 and CDR2: SGHVS, FNYEAQ. Trimming took 5 bases from V and 1 from J, leaving 8 bases between them. CDR3 sequence (DNA): TGTGCCAGCAGCCGGGCCCTAACTAATGAAAAACTGTTTTTT. It is translated as CASSRALTNEKLFF.

V and J are TRBV2 and TRBJ1-1; D is possibly TRBD1 (5 bases). V lost 3 bases and J lost 6, with 11 bases in between. Germline V CDR1 and CDR2: SNHLY, FYNNEI. The CDR3 length is 13 residues. CDR3 in DNA: TGTGCCAGCAGTGACAGGGAGTGGGCTGAAGCTTTCTTT. Amino acids: CASSDREWAEAFF.

This sequence joins TRBV4-3 and TRBJ2-7; 13 nucleotides agree with TRBD2. J gave up 5 bases and V 3 bases, and 13 bases lay outside the gene matches. The CDR3 loop spans 18 amino acids. Germline CDR1 LGHNA, CDR2 YSLEER. DNA of the CDR3: TGCGCCAGCAGCCAGGAGCCCAGTACCGGACTAGCGGGAGACGAGCAGTACTTC. Encoded protein: CASSQEPSTGLAGDEQYF.

The chain is built from TRBV29-1 and TRBJ1-4; no clear D gene. The CDR3 runs to 12 residues. Germline V CDR1 and CDR2: SQVTM, ANQGSEA. Trimming took 6 bases from V and 3 from J, leaving 8 bases between them. The CDR3 spells CSVKEANEKLFF. Here the CDR3 DNA reads TGCAGCGTAAAAGAGGCTAATGAAAAACTGTTTTTT.

The DNA for the CDR3 is TGTGCCAGCAGTTACGGACAGGAGACCCAGTACTTC. Protein sequence: CASSYGQETQYF. J is TRBJ2-5 and V is TRBV6-6; D perhaps matches TRBD1 (6 bases). Germline-derived CDR1 and CDR2 are MNHNY and SVGAGI (reference sequence). The CDR3 sequence is 12 residues long. Between the trimmed V and J ends, which lost 2 bases and 5 bases, there was a span of 6 bases.

This clonotype showed up just a few times. This chain uses TRBV29-1 with TRBJ2-4; D is uncertain. From germline, CDR1 is SQVTM and CDR2 ANQGSEA. V lost 0 bases, J lost 0 bases, and 9 bases lay in between. CDR3 length: 15 amino acids. This chain's CDR3 is CSVEDRAVAKNIQYF. The CDR3 nucleotides read TGCAGCGTTGAAGATCGGGCGGTAGCCAAAAACATTCAGTACTTC.

The genes are TRBV12-3 or TRBV12-4 and TRBJ2-2; weak D call: TRBD1 (7 bases). The ends were cut back, 7 bases at V and 2 bases at J, with 14 bases in the middle. The CDR3 contains 15 residues. CDR3 amino acids: CASNYRGLNTGELFF. In DNA, the CDR3 is TGTGCCAGCAACTACAGGGGACTTAACACCGGGGAGCTGTTTTTT.

Concerning this clonotype: A much larger clone is a single base away; this may be a read error. J is TRBJ2-7 and V is TRBV5-4, with D possibly TRBD1 on 5 matching bases. Trimming cost V 0 bases and J 2 bases, with 18 bases left between them. Germline V gives CDR1 SGHNT, CDR2 YYREEE (reference sequence). The CDR3 consists of 17 residues. The CDR3 spells CASSLDMTETLAYEQYF. The CDR3 nucleotides are TGTGCCAGCAGCTTGGATATGACAGAGACCTTAGCCTACGAGCAGTACTTC.

On this clonotype: A read error is possible here, since a much larger clone lies one base away. The chain couples TRBV12-3 or TRBV12-4 to TRBJ2-1; 11 bases map to TRBD2. V shed 5 bases, J shed 4 bases, and the junction held 7 bases outside the gene matches. The CDR3 loop spans 16 amino acids. The CDR3 region is CASSRLTSGAYNEQFF. The CDR3 DNA reads as TGTGCCAGCAGTCGCCTGACTAGCGGGGCTTACAATGAGCAGTTCTTC.

The CDR3: CASSPQKGNNQPQHF. Here the CDR3 DNA reads TGTGCCAGCAGTCCGCAGAAGGGAAACAATCAGCCCCAGCATTTT. The rearrangement links TRBV12-3 or TRBV12-4 to TRBJ1-5; no clear D. Trimming stripped 5 bases from V and 3 bases from J, with 14 bases between. The CDR3 loop spans 15 amino acids.

This clonotype showed up many times. The chain links TRBV7-2 to TRBJ2-3; 8 nucleotides match TRBD2. CDR1 and CDR2 from the germline V gene are SGHTA and FQGNSA. This CDR3 region has 15 residues. V was clipped by 5 bases and J by 5 bases; unmatched bases: 9. The CDR3 DNA reads as TGTGCCAGCAGCACATCGGGACTAGGGATAGATACGCAGTATTTT. Translated: CASSTSGLGIDTQYF.

This clonotype was observed at least ten times. The J gene is TRBJ1-2, the V gene TRBV28; 8 bases agree with TRBD1. V dropped 7 bases and J dropped 1; count of bases not matched to a gene: 5. In germline, CDR1 is MDHEN, CDR2 SYDVKM. The CDR3 has 14 amino acids. The CDR3 nucleotides are TGTGCCAGCATCCGGACAGGGTTTAACTATGGCTACACCTTC. Translation gives CASIRTGFNYGYTF.

The table lists this clonotype with a few counts. The rearrangement uses TRBV29-1 and TRBJ1-1; D gene unclear. Germline CDR1 is SQVTM and CDR2 is ANQGSEA. The CDR3 has 11 residues. The V end lost 7 bases, the J end lost 4 bases, and 10 bases lay between the germline ends. DNA for the CDR3: TGCAGCGGAGGCCTGGGCACTGAAGCTTTCTTT. It is translated as CSGGLGTEAFF.

The chain has TRBV28 and TRBJ1-6, with TRBD1 identical over 7 bases. J lost 7 bases, V lost 6 bases, and 6 bases had no gene match. Germline CDR1 MDHEN, CDR2 SYDVKM. The CDR3 totals 14 residues. DNA for the CDR3: TGTGCCAGCAGGTCCGGACAGGCAAATTCACCCCTCCACTTT. This encodes CASRSGQANSPLHF.

The chain uses TRBV18 and TRBJ2-7; TRBD2 might be the D (5 bases). Between the trimmed V and J ends, which lost 8 bases and 3 bases, there was a span of 17 bases. This CDR3 comprises 14 residues. Germline values: CDR1 KGHSH, CDR2 LQKENI. The CDR3 loop is CASHKREWDYEQYF. In nucleotides, the CDR3 is TGTGCCAGCCATAAGAGGGAGTGGGACTACGAGCAGTACTTC.